This TCR beta chain was profiled in a study of blood T cell repertoires in COVID-19. Generated by immunoSEQ multiplex PCR, the TCRdb table keeps only in-frame clones and is missing some. The sample includes roughly 230,000 clones, approximately 80% of them seen just once. The CDR3 consists of 13 residues. Germline CDR1 MNHEY, CDR2 SVGAGI. Deletions cut 8 bases from V and 0 bases from J, with 10 bases between. Sequences were obtained from PBMCs or T cells enriched from blood (not recorded which). The TCR comes from a woman between 55 and 75 years old who had recovered from COVID-19. The J gene is TRBJ1-1, the V gene TRBV6-5; D is perhaps TRBD1 (5 bases). In nucleotides, the CDR3 is TGTGCCAGCGGCAGGGTTATGAACACTGAAGCTTTCTTT. Amino acids: CASGRVMNTEAFF.